The following is a TCR beta chain sequence with its context. The source of the sample is a study of blood T cell repertoires in COVID-19. In the study's own analysis: How many nucleated cells were present was estimated from reference gene primer amplification. Repertoires were generated with immunoSEQ multiplex PCR, while TCRdb's copy carries only in-frame clones and drops some. Clone size and V and J calls were adopted from that table, with D and trimming inferred from the DNA. The sample lists a few hundred thousand clones, about nine tenths occurring once. Germline-derived CDR1 and CDR2 are MNHNS and SASEGT. Trimming took 2 bases from V and 0 from J; bases not matched to a gene: 14. The CDR3 loop spans 20 amino acids.

What was sequenced was peripheral blood. This sequence joins TRBV6-1 and TRBJ2-1; the match to TRBD1 covers 9 bases. The TCR sequence derives from a woman in her fifties or sixties with COVID-19, enrolled during active disease. In DNA, the CDR3 is TGTGCCAGCAGTGAAAAGGCGCGGGACAGGGTAATCCACTCCTACAATGAGCAGTTCTTC. Its protein product is CASSEKARDRVIHSYNEQFF.